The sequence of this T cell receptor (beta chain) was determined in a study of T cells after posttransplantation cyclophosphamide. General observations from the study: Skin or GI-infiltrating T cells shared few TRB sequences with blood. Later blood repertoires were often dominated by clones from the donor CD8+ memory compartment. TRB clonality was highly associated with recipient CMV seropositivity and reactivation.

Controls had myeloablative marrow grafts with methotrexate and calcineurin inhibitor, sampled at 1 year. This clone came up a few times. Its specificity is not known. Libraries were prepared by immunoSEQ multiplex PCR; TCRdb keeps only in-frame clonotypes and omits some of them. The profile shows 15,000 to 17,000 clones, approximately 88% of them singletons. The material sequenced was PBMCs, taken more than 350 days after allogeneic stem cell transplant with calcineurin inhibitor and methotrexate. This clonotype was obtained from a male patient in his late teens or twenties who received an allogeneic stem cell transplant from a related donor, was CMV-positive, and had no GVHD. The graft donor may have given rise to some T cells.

The CDR3 coding sequence is TGTGCCTGGAGTGTAGAAGGACAGGGGAGGGAAAAACTGTTTTTT. Amino acids: CAWSVEGQGREKLFF. The rearrangement links TRBV30 to TRBJ1-4; 9 bases match TRBD1. Germline values: CDR1 GTSNPN, CDR2 SVGIG (reference sequence). Germline trimming cut 0 bases from V and 8 bases from J; bases unmatched to any gene: 7. The CDR3 is made up of 15 amino acids.